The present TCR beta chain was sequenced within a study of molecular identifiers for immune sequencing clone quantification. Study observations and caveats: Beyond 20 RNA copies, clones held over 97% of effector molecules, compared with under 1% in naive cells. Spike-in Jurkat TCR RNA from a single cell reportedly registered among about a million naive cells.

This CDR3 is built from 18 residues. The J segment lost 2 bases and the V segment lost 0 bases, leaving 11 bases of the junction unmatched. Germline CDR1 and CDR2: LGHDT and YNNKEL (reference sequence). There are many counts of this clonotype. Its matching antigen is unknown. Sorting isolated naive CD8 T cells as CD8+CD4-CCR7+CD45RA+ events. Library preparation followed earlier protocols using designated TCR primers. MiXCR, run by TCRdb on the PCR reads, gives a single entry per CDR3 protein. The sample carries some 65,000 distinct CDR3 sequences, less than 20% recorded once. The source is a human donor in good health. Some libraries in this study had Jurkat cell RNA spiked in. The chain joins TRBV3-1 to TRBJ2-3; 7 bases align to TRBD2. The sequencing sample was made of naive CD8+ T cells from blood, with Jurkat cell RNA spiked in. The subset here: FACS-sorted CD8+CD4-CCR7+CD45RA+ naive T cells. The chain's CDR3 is CASSQDRGGGLSTDTQYF. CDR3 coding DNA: TGTGCCAGCAGCCAAGATCGTGGGGGAGGGCTCTCCACAGATACGCAGTATTTT.